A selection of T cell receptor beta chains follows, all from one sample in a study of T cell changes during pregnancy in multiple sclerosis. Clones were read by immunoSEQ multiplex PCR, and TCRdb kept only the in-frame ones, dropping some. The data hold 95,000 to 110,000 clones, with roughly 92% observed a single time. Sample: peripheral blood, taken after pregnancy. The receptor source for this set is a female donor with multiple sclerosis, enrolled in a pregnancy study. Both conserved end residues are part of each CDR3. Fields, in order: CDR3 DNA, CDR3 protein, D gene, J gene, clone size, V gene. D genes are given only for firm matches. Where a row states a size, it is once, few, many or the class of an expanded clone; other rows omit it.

TGTGCCAGCAGCAAACGTCTGTGCTACAATGAGCAGTTCTTC | CASSKRLCYNEQFF | . | TRBJ2-1 | . | TRBV21-1
TGTGCCAGCGCGTCGGGACTAGCGGGAGACGAGCAGTACTTC | CASASGLAGDEQYF | TRBD2 | TRBJ2-7 | . | TRBV9
TGTGCCAGCAGCTTAACAGACAGGGCTGCTCCCTACGAGCAGTACTTC | CASSLTDRAAPYEQYF | TRBD1 | TRBJ2-7 | few | TRBV7-9
TGTGCCAGCAGCCCAGCGGTAAGCTCCTACAATGAGCAGTTCTTC | CASSPAVSSYNEQFF | . | TRBJ2-1 | once | TRBV5-4
TGCGCCAGCAGCCCTAGACAGTCAAGTAATTCACCCCTCCACTTT | CASSPRQSSNSPLHF | . | TRBJ1-6 | . | TRBV4-3
TGTGCCAGCAAGTCCCCGGGAAGGACGCGGGACGCTGAAGCTTTCTTT | CASKSPGRTRDAEAFF | . | TRBJ1-1 | . | TRBV27
TGTGCCAGCAGCCGACAGGGTCCAGCCGGGGAGCTGTTTTTT | CASSRQGPAGELFF | TRBD1 | TRBJ2-2 | . | TRBV9
TGTGCCAGCAGTGTGCAGGGATCGAACTATGGCTACACCTTC | CASSVQGSNYGYTF | . | TRBJ1-2 | . | TRBV2
TGTGCCAGCTGCCGGGACAGCACCTACGAGCAGTACTTC | CASCRDSTYEQYF | TRBD1 | TRBJ2-7 | . | TRBV14
TGCGCCAGCAGCCAAGATCGAGGCGGCGAAAAACTGTTTTTT | CASSQDRGGEKLFF | . | TRBJ1-4 | once | TRBV4-1
TGTGCCGCGGGAGGGCGGGACAATGAGCAGTTCTTC | CAAGGRDNEQFF | TRBD2 | TRBJ2-1 | . | TRBV5-4
TGTGCCAGCAGCCGGACTAGCGGGGACTACGAGCAGTACTTC | CASSRTSGDYEQYF | TRBD2 | TRBJ2-7 | . | TRBV14
TGCAGCGTTGAAGATCTATCGGGGACAGTAAACATTCAGTACTTC | CSVEDLSGTVNIQYF | TRBD1 | TRBJ2-4 | . | TRBV29-1
TGTGCCAGTAGGGGGTTAAGACAGTCCTCTAGCACAGATACGCAGTATTTT | CASRGLRQSSSTDTQYF | . | TRBJ2-3 | . | TRBV19
TGTGCCAGCAGTGAAGAGGTGGGGACTAGAGACAATGAGCAGTTCTTC | CASSEEVGTRDNEQFF | TRBD2 | TRBJ2-1 | . | TRBV2
TGCGCCAGCAGCCGCGGCGGGGCAGGTACCTACGAGCAGTACTTC | CASSRGGAGTYEQYF | . | TRBJ2-7 | . | TRBV4-3
TGCGCCAGCAGCTTGTTGGGCTCCACAGATACGCAGTATTTT | CASSLLGSTDTQYF | . | TRBJ2-3 | . | TRBV5-1
TGTGCCAGCAGCCGTTTTTACAATGAGCAGTTCTTC | CASSRFYNEQFF | . | TRBJ2-1 | . | TRBV13
TGTGCCAGCAGGCCTACAGGGGGCAACACTGAAGCTTTCTTT | CASRPTGGNTEAFF | TRBD1 | TRBJ1-1 | . | TRBV28
TGTGCCAGCTCACCAGAAAGACAGGTTTCTAACTATGGCTACACCTTC | CASSPERQVSNYGYTF | . | TRBJ1-2 | . | TRBV18
TGCGCCAGCAGCTTGCGGGGTCAATACAATGAGCAGTTCTTC | CASSLRGQYNEQFF | . | TRBJ2-1 | . | TRBV5-1
TGCAGCGTTTTGGAGCAACAGGGAACTGAAGCTTTCTTT | CSVLEQQGTEAFF | . | TRBJ1-1 | . | TRBV29-1
TGTGCCAGCAGCCAACACAGGGGAACCGGGGAGCTGTTTTTT | CASSQHRGTGELFF | TRBD1 | TRBJ2-2 | . | TRBV4-2
TGTGCCAGCAACAAGAGCGGCACAGATACGCAGTATTTT | CASNKSGTDTQYF | . | TRBJ2-3 | . | TRBV28
TGTGCCAGCAGCGCCAGGGGGCGAACCAACAATGAGCAGTTCTTC | CASSARGRTNNEQFF | TRBD1 | TRBJ2-1 | . | TRBV2
TGTGCCAGCAGCCTGCTCCGGACTAGTTCAGATACGCAGTATTTT | CASSLLRTSSDTQYF | TRBD2 | TRBJ2-3 | once | TRBV7-3
TGTGCAAGTCGCTTAGACAGAGGGACAGGGCTGAAACTGTTTTTT | CASRLDRGTGLKLFF | . | TRBJ1-4 | . | TRBV12-2
TGTGCCAGCAGCTTATATACAGGCATGAACACTGAAGCTTTCTTT | CASSLYTGMNTEAFF | . | TRBJ1-1 | . | TRBV7-2
TGTGCCAGCAGCTTACAACAGGGAGTCGGGGAGCTGTTTTTT | CASSLQQGVGELFF | . | TRBJ2-2 | once | TRBV7-3
TGTGCCAGCAGCCCCCACCCGGGCGGGAGCTCGAACACCGGGGAGCTGTTTTTT | CASSPHPGGSSNTGELFF | TRBD2 | TRBJ2-2 | few | TRBV9
TGTGCCACCAGCAGAGATCGGGGCACTGAAGCTTTCTTT | CATSRDRGTEAFF | . | TRBJ1-1 | few | TRBV15
TGTGCCAGCGGCCGAACAGGGGCGCTAGACTATGGCTACACCTTC | CASGRTGALDYGYTF | TRBD1 | TRBJ1-2 | . | TRBV28
TGTGCCAGCAGCCCAAACGGAGGACTCGAGCAGTACTTC | CASSPNGGLEQYF | . | TRBJ2-7 | once | TRBV7-9
TGTGCCAGCAGTCTGGCAGGGCTAAGTTCAGAGACCCAGTACTTC | CASSLAGLSSETQYF | . | TRBJ2-5 | . | TRBV27
TGTGCCAGCAGCCAAGAGGGCCATGGGCAGGGTAACTATGGCTACACCTTC | CASSQEGHGQGNYGYTF | . | TRBJ1-2 | . | TRBV4-2
TGTGCCAGCAGGCTACTTACGGGACAGGGGGGTGGCTACACCTTC | CASRLLTGQGGGYTF | TRBD1 | TRBJ1-2 | . | TRBV2
TGTGCCAGCAGTGGTCTTCGAGAGACCCAGTACTTC | CASSGLRETQYF | . | TRBJ2-5 | . | TRBV25-1
TGTGCCAGTATCCGGGGGACAGGGGGCTGGAATGAGCAGTTCTTC | CASIRGTGGWNEQFF | TRBD1 | TRBJ2-1 | . | TRBV19
TGTGCCAGCAGTTTCGGGACTACCAACAATGAGCAGTTCTTC | CASSFGTTNNEQFF | TRBD2 | TRBJ2-1 | once | TRBV27
TGTGCCAGCAGTGAATACACAGGGGGCGGCGAGACCCAGTACTTC | CASSEYTGGGETQYF | TRBD1 | TRBJ2-5 | . | TRBV2
TGCGCCAGCAGCTCCCAGGGGCCCGACTATGGCTACACCTTC | CASSSQGPDYGYTF | . | TRBJ1-2 | . | TRBV5-1
TGTGCCAGCAGCTTACCTGGCAGGGAGGCCACAGATACGCAGTATTTT | CASSLPGREATDTQYF | . | TRBJ2-3 | . | TRBV7-9
TGCAGCGTCCAGCAGGGCTCCTACGAGCAGTACTTC | CSVQQGSYEQYF | . | TRBJ2-7 | . | TRBV29-1
TGTGCCAGCAGCGTAGGCGACAGGGGGCGCTACGAGCAGTACTTC | CASSVGDRGRYEQYF | TRBD1 | TRBJ2-7 | . | TRBV9
TGTGCCAGCAGTGAACCGGGGGTTGGGAATCAGCCCCAGCATTTT | CASSEPGVGNQPQHF | . | TRBJ1-5 | . | TRBV6-1